A selection of T cell receptor beta chains follows, all from one sample in a study of post-analysis software for immune sequencing data. TCRdb called the PCR reads again in MiXCR, with one record for every CDR3 protein. The repertoire holds hundreds of thousands of distinct CDR3 sequences, with roughly 29% as singletons. Sequenced material: blood. The receptors stem from a girl under 18 with multiple sclerosis. Both conserved end residues are part of each CDR3. The D gene is left open where the match is weak. Where a row states a size, it is once, few, many or the class of an expanded clone; other rows omit it.

abundance	d_gene	v_gene	j_gene	CDR3nt	CDR3aa
-	-	TRBV11-3	TRBJ2-7	TGTGCCAGCAGCATCGGAGCGGCCGAGCTGTACTTC	CASSIGAAELYF
few	-	TRBV7-9	TRBJ2-5	TGTGCCAGCAGATCCGGGATAACAGAGACCCAGTACTTC	CASRSGITETQYF
many	-	TRBV6-5	TRBJ2-7	TGTGCCAGCAGTTATCGGCCACGGGGCTCCTACGAGCAGTACTTC	CASSYRPRGSYEQYF
-	-	TRBV11-2	TRBJ1-2	TGTGCCAGCAGCTTAGATGCGGCGGCATATGGCTACACCTTC	CASSLDAAAYGYTF
once	-	TRBV9	TRBJ1-2	TGTGTCAGCAGCGTAGTTCTTGCGACAGTTCCTGACTATGGCTACACCTTC	CVSSVVLATVPDYGYTF
few	TRBD1	TRBV7-2	TRBJ2-1	TGTGCCAGCAGGGGGACAGGGAATATTGATGAGCAGTTCTTC	CASRGTGNIDEQFF
-	-	TRBV4-2	TRBJ2-1	TGTGCCAGCAGCCAAGGGGGTCGAGAGGAGCAGTTCTTC	CASSQGGREEQFF
few	-	TRBV11-2	TRBJ2-3	TGTGCCAGCAGCTTTCTACCCCTCAAGCGGTCAGATACGCAGTATTTT	CASSFLPLKRSDTQYF
-	TRBD2	TRBV20-1	TRBJ2-1	TGCAGTGCCAACCTTCCACTAGCGGCCTACAATGAGCAGTTCTTC	CSANLPLAAYNEQFF
-	TRBD1	TRBV28	TRBJ1-4	TGTGCCAGCAGCCAGACAGGGGAGCGGGAAAAACTGTTTTTT	CASSQTGEREKLFF
few	TRBD2	TRBV12-3/TRBV12-4	TRBJ2-1	TGTGCCAGCAGTTCGGCCGGACTAGCGGGAGTCGATGAGCAGTTCTTC	CASSSAGLAGVDEQFF
-	TRBD2	TRBV20-1	TRBJ2-7	TGCAGTGCCCGGTCACTTAGCGGGAGGGGAGCGAGCGAGCAGTACTTC	CSARSLSGRGASEQYF
-	TRBD1	TRBV5-1	TRBJ2-3	TGCGCCAGCAGCCACCGGGACAGGTCAACCACAGATACGCAGTATTTT	CASSHRDRSTTDTQYF
-	-	TRBV7-2	TRBJ2-1	TGTGCCAGCAGCTTAGCAATTACTGGTACCTCCTACAATGAGCAGTTCTTC	CASSLAITGTSYNEQFF
-	-	TRBV10-3	TRBJ1-1	TGTGCCATCAGTGAGTCGACGGGGGAGGGCACTGAAGCTTTCTTT	CAISESTGEGTEAFF
-	TRBD2	TRBV5-1	TRBJ2-2	TGCGCCAGCAGCTTGTACCTAGCGGCGAACACCGGGGAGCTGTTTTTT	CASSLYLAANTGELFF
-	TRBD2	TRBV27	TRBJ2-3	TGTGCCAGCAGTTACGCCTACAGCGGGAGGCCTATAGGGGATACGCAGTATTTT	CASSYAYSGRPIGDTQYF
few	-	TRBV6-5	TRBJ2-2	TGTGCCAGCGCTATTATGATGGCATCGGGCACCGGGGAGCTGTTTTTT	CASAIMMASGTGELFF
-	-	TRBV5-6	TRBJ2-7	TGTGCCAGCAGCCAAACCGCAGGGTACGAGCAGTACTTC	CASSQTAGYEQYF
-	-	TRBV10-3	TRBJ2-1	TGTGCCGTCAGTGAGAAGGGACCACCCAATGAGCAGTTCTTC	CAVSEKGPPNEQFF
few	-	TRBV5-5	TRBJ1-2	TGTGCCAGCAGCTTGGTTACAGGGTCGCCCTATGGCTACACCTTC	CASSLVTGSPYGYTF
-	-	TRBV29-1	TRBJ2-7	TGCAGCGTTGAATCACAGGGAGCCTACGAGCAGTACTTC	CSVESQGAYEQYF
few	TRBD2	TRBV20-1	TRBJ2-3	TGCAGTGCTCCCCTCCCTAGCGGGGGGCCCTACACGCAGTATTTT	CSAPLPSGGPYTQYF
-	-	TRBV6-1	TRBJ2-3	TGTGCCAGCAGTGAACTGGTGTTGGCAGATACGCAGTATTTT	CASSELVLADTQYF
-	-	TRBV29-1	TRBJ1-2	TGCAGCGCCTCGAGGGCCGCTTATGGCTACACCTTC	CSASRAAYGYTF
-	TRBD2	TRBV20-1	TRBJ2-7	TGCAGTGCTAGACTAGCGGCGTCCTACGAGCAGTACTTC	CSARLAASYEQYF
-	-	TRBV29-1	TRBJ2-7	TGCAGCGTTGTGGCAGGTACCTACGAGCAGTACTTC	CSVVAGTYEQYF
-	-	TRBV11-2	TRBJ1-4	TGTGCCAGCAGCTTAGCGGGCCTAGCTCATGAAAAACTGTTTTTT	CASSLAGLAHEKLFF
-	TRBD2	TRBV6-6	TRBJ2-2	TGTGCCAGCAGGGTAGCGGGGGGCAGATACACCGGGGAGCTGTTTTTT	CASRVAGGRYTGELFF
-	-	TRBV4-2	TRBJ1-2	TGTGCCAGCACCGTAGAGGGGGGCAGCGGGAAACTTGACTATGGCTACACCTTC	CASTVEGGSGKLDYGYTF
-	TRBD1	TRBV7-9	TRBJ2-5	TGTGCCAGCAGCTCGACAGGGAACCAAGAGACCCAGTACTTC	CASSSTGNQETQYF
few	-	TRBV4-3	TRBJ2-1	TGCGCCGGCAGCCTCGCCGCCATCGATGAGCAGTTCTTC	CAGSLAAIDEQFF
-	-	TRBV2	TRBJ2-7	TGTGCCAGCAGTGAAGCCCCGGTCGGGCAGTACTTC	CASSEAPVGQYF
-	-	TRBV6-1	TRBJ2-4	TGTGCCAGCAGTGAAATGGGGTGGAGGGCCAAAAACATTCAGTACTTC	CASSEMGWRAKNIQYF
-	TRBD1	TRBV7-8	TRBJ1-5	TGTGCCAGCAGCTTAGGGACAGGGTTGGGGTATCAGCCCCAGCATTTT	CASSLGTGLGYQPQHF
-	TRBD1	TRBV6-2/TRBV6-3	TRBJ1-5	TGTGCCAGCACCTCGTGGACAGGGATAGGGGAGCAGCCCCAGCATTTT	CASTSWTGIGEQPQHF
few	TRBD1	TRBV29-1	TRBJ1-2	TGCAGCGTTGGCGGGACAGGCTATGGCTACACCTTC	CSVGGTGYGYTF
-	TRBD1	TRBV24-1	TRBJ2-3	TGTGCCACCAGTGACTGGACAGGGCCAGATACGCAGTATTTT	CATSDWTGPDTQYF
-	-	TRBV11-2	TRBJ1-1	TGTGCCAGCCACCCCCGGGGGGCGCGGACTGAAGCTTTCTTT	CASHPRGARTEAFF
-	-	TRBV12-3/TRBV12-4	TRBJ1-5	TGTGCCAGCAGTCCTCAGGGGAGGTTGGAGCCCCAGCATTTT	CASSPQGRLEPQHF
-	-	TRBV28	TRBJ1-5	TGTGCCAGCAGTACGCAGGGGTTAGGCAATCAGCCCCAGCATTTT	CASSTQGLGNQPQHF
once	-	TRBV20-1	TRBJ2-3	TGCAGTGCTCCGAAGGTAGCGGGTGGGGGCAGTGCAGGTACGCAGTATTTT	CSAPKVAGGGSAGTQYF
many	-	TRBV6-1	TRBJ2-3	TGTGCCAGCAGGCAACGACGTATAGTAAGGTCTACACTGGGGACAGATACGCAGTATTTT	CASRQRRIVRSTLGTDTQYF
few	TRBD1	TRBV12-3/TRBV12-4	TRBJ1-4	TGTGCCAGCGTAAAACAGGGGGGAAGGCATGAAAAACTGTTTTTT	CASVKQGGRHEKLFF
few	-	TRBV7-9	TRBJ1-5	TGTGCCAGCAGCTTGGGGGACGTTAGCAATCAGCCCCAGCATTTT	CASSLGDVSNQPQHF
-	-	TRBV7-9	TRBJ1-1	TGTGCCAGCAGCTTATATCCCCGGGGGGGCGGGGGTGAAGCTTTCTTT	CASSLYPRGGGGEAFF
few	TRBD1	TRBV5-1	TRBJ2-3	TGCGCCAGCAGTAAAGAACAGGGGAGAGATACGCAGTATTTT	CASSKEQGRDTQYF
-	-	TRBV2	TRBJ1-1	TGTGCCAGCAGTGTATCGGCAGGGGATGAAGCTTTCTTT	CASSVSAGDEAFF
few	TRBD1	TRBV25-1	TRBJ2-7	TGTGCCAGCTGGAGACAGGGGGCCTACGAGCAGTACTTC	CASWRQGAYEQYF
once	-	TRBV19	TRBJ2-1	TGTGCCAGTAGTGGAGCCAAGGGTAGGCAGTTCTTC	CASSGAKGRQFF
-	-	TRBV9	TRBJ1-1	TGTGCCAGCAGCGTTGGGGGACGGGCCACTGAAGCTTTCTTT	CASSVGGRATEAFF
-	-	TRBV7-2	TRBJ2-7	TGTGCCAGCAGCTTTGTCGACACCTCCTACGAGCAGTACTTC	CASSFVDTSYEQYF
-	-	TRBV7-9	TRBJ2-3	TGTGCCAGCAGCTCACCCCCGCCAGATACGCAGTATTTT	CASSSPPPDTQYF
-	-	TRBV28	TRBJ2-4	TGTGCCAGCAGCCAAACGACACGCGGAGACAAAAACATTCAGTGCTTC	CASSQTTRGDKNIQCF